The clone carrying this TCR beta chain was recorded many times. No antigen is known for it. CDR1 and CDR2 (germline): SEHNR, FQNEAQ (reference sequence). The CDR3 loop spans 15 amino acids. Losses at the gene ends were 3 bases for V and 9 bases for J; bases not matched to a gene: 10. Isolation of CD4+ naive, central memory, regulatory and stem cell-like memory cells was achieved by sorting via CD45RO/CCR7/CD25/CD127/CD95/CD27. The isolated RNA, all of it, was reverse transcribed, so expressed TCRB transcripts were what got sequenced. Only in-frame clones appear in the TCRdb table, and some are missing; sequencing was by immunoSEQ multiplex PCR. In the table there are 300,000 to 350,000 clones, around 9% of which are singletons. This sample is drawn from a study of beta chain features in type 1 diabetes. Study details: All of the samples together had approximately 99 million sorted cells examined.

The study, taken as a whole, reports: All four CD4+ subsets of Type 1 diabetes patients contained TCRB CDR3s that were moderately but significantly shorter. Diminished insertions and augmented deletions at VDJ junctions characterized type 1 diabetes patients.

The source of this sequence is a young man with type 1 diabetes. The sequenced material came from central memory CD4+ T cells from blood. This chain uses TRBV7-9 with TRBJ2-1, with 8 bases identical to TRBD2. CDR3 loop: CASSFGSGAPREQFF. CDR3 bases: TGTGCCAGCAGCTTTGGTAGCGGGGCCCCCCGTGAGCAGTTCTTC. Together with reference TRBV7-9 and TRBJ2-1, the CDR3 gives the full variable domain: DTGVSQNPRHKITKRGQNVTFRCDPISEHNRLYWYRQTLGQGPEFLTYFQNEAQLEKSRLLSDRFSAERPKGSFSTLEIQRTEQGDSAMYLCASSFGSGAPREQFFGPGTRLTVL.